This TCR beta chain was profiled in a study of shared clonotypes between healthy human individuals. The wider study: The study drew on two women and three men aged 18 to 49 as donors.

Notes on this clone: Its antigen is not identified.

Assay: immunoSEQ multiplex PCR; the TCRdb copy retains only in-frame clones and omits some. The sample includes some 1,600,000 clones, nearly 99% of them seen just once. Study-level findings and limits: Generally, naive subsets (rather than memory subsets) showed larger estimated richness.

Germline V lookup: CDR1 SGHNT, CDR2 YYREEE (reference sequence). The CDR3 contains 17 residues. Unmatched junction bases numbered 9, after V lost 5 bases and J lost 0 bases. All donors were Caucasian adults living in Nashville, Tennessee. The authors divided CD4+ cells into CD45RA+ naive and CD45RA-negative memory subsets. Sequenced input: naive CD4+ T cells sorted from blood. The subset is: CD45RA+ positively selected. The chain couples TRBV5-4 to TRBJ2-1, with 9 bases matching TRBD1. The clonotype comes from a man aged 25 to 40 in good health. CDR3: CASRQQGAQGSYNEQFF. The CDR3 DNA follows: TGTGCCAGCAGGCAACAGGGGGCCCAAGGCTCCTACAATGAGCAGTTCTTC.